This TCR beta chain was obtained from a study of T cells in Graves' hyperthyroidism and ophthalmopathy. Points on this clonotype: The antigen is undetermined.

Disease duration was under 3 months in the ophthalmopathy patients, who also had a Clinical Activity Score of at least 3 and a NOSPECS grade of at least 4. Uncontrolled infection, other autoimmune disease, pregnancy or lactation led to exclusion. Template material for amplifying TCR beta CDR3 regions consisted of RNA transcripts. HTBI primers drove first-round RT-PCR of the TCR CDR3. TCRdb re-derived calls from the multiplex PCR reads in MiXCR, one entry per CDR3 protein. The data contain some 580,000 distinct CDR3 sequences, about 16% of them singletons. Overall study results and limits: Onset of ophthalmopathy came a median roughly 6.4 months after the model predicted it. Most expanded thyroid clonotypes above 0.001 recurred in blood.

The sequenced material came from blood. The sequence was collected from a middle-aged woman with Graves' ophthalmopathy.

The CDR3 spells CASSAWETQYF. The CDR3 DNA reads as TGTGCCAGTAGTGCCTGGGAGACCCAGTACTTC. This chain links TRBV19 with TRBJ2-5; D is uncertain. The V end lost 5 bases, the J end lost 5 bases, and 6 bases lay between the germline ends. Germline-derived CDR1 and CDR2 are LNHDA and SQIVND (reference sequence). The CDR3 runs 11 residues.